One and the same sample provided the 4 T cell receptor beta chains below, sequenced in a study of early T cells in non-severe SARS-CoV-2 infection. MiXCR, applied by TCRdb to the 5' RACE reads, yields one record per CDR3 protein. The repertoire consists of approximately 35,000 distinct CDR3 sequences, with approximately 5.4% occurring once and the leading ten covering about an eighth. The specimen sequenced was whole blood. Every receptor here comes from an adult who was a healthcare worker with PCR-confirmed SARS-CoV-2 infection or an uninfected control (not recorded which).

In this sample, this clonotype turned up many times. The rearrangement uses TRBV7-9 and TRBJ2-7; 10 bases line up with TRBD1. CDR1 is SEHNR and CDR2 is FQNEAQ in the germline V gene (reference sequence). Losses at the gene ends were 4 bases for V and 5 bases for J; bases not matched to a gene: 5. The CDR3 covers 14 residues. The CDR3 region is CASSSRDRGDEQYF. The CDR3 DNA is TGTGCCAGCAGCTCCCGGGACAGGGGAGACGAGCAGTACTTC.

Sample share makes this clonotype medium-sized (0.01 to 0.1%). The chain employs TRBV7-2 and TRBJ2-7; no firm D call. Trimming took off 1 base at V and 2 bases at J, with 9 bases between the two ends. The CDR3 runs 14 residues. CDR1 SGHTA and CDR2 FQGNSA come from the germline V gene. CDR3 residues: CASSLVISAYEQYF. The CDR3 bases are TGTGCCAGCAGCTTAGTTATCTCAGCCTACGAGCAGTACTTC.

This clonotype was recorded at least ten times. The chain recombines TRBV5-6 with TRBJ2-5, with a weak D call TRBD2 (6 bases). This CDR3 is built from 17 residues. V was shortened by 4 bases and J by 0 bases, with 19 bases between the two germline ends. The V gene's germline CDR1 is SGHDT and CDR2 YYEEEE. The CDR3 loop is CASSRGTYSRYQETQYF. The CDR3 nucleotides read TGTGCCAGCAGCCGCGGGACTTATTCCAGGTACCAAGAGACCCAGTACTTC.

This chain uses TRBV5-1 with TRBJ1-1; 9 nucleotides align to TRBD1. The CDR3 covers 13 residues. Germline V CDR1 and CDR2: SGHRS, YFSETQ. The V gene end was trimmed by 3 bases and the J gene end by 6 bases; junction bases not matched to a gene: 3. The CDR3: CASSYDRGAEAFF. The CDR3 bases are TGCGCCAGCAGCTATGACAGGGGGGCTGAAGCTTTCTTT. The whole variable domain, remainder taken from reference TRBV5-1 and TRBJ1-1, is KAGVTQTPRYLIKTRGQQVTLSCSPISGHRSVSWYQQTPGQGLQFLFEYFSETQRNKGNFPGRFSGRQFSNSRSEMNVSTLELGDSALYLCASSYDRGAEAFFGQGTRLTVV.